A single sample gave rise to the 16 T cell receptor beta chains below, sequenced in a study of T-cell reconstitution after alpha-beta-depleted transplantation in children (dated by TCRdb to 2015 to 2016). Libraries were constructed by PCR. The run used an Illumina HiSeq 2500. To normalize quantification of the TCRbeta repertoire, the TCR libraries were built with molecular barcoding that relied on unique molecular identifiers. The public reads were quality trimmed at Q25 with fastp and then assembled into clones with MiXCR by TCRdb, keeping productive beta chains. Rows are combined by CDR3 protein, so each entry shows the most common genes and DNA. Within this sample are about 190,000 distinct CDR3 sequences, with around 7% of them counted one time only. The top ten constitute about 2.9% of the sample. The material was PBMCs from the stem cell graft donor, obtained from the stem cell graft. The receptors originated from a human donor who donated a stem cell graft to a child with Wiskott-Aldrich syndrome.

This clonotype was found many times. This CDR3 reads CASSPSGGGYNEQFF. DNA of the CDR3: TGCGCCAGCAGCCCTAGCGGGGGTGGTTACAATGAGCAGTTCTTC. The J gene is TRBJ2-1, the V gene TRBV5-1, with 10 bases lining up with TRBD2. CDR1 is SGHRS and CDR2 is YFSETQ in the germline V gene. J was trimmed by 4 bases and V by 4 bases; bases with no gene match: 5. The CDR3 contains 15 residues.

This clonotype was counted ten times or more. CDR3 sequence: CATSDPGHPYNEQFF. The CDR3 DNA follows: TGTGCCACCAGTGATCCGGGACACCCATACAATGAGCAGTTCTTC. V usage is TRBV24-1 and J usage is TRBJ2-1; D perhaps matches TRBD1 (6 bases). V dropped 3 bases and J dropped 4 bases, with 12 bases sitting between them. The CDR3 is 15 residues long. Germline loops: CDR1 KGHDR, CDR2 SFDVKD.

This clonotype was counted at least ten times. The genes are TRBV6-2 or TRBV6-3 and TRBJ1-6; 9 bases are shared with TRBD1. V was pared by 8 bases and J by 7 bases, with 6 bases of the junction left unmatched. Germline V gene lookup returns CDR1 MNHEY and CDR2 SVGEGT. This CDR3 is built from 14 residues. The CDR3 reads CASARDRANSPLHF. CDR3 nucleotide sequence: TGTGCCAGCGCCCGGGACAGGGCGAATTCACCCCTCCACTTT.

This chain uses TRBV28 with TRBJ2-7, with TRBD1 matching 8 bases. The J segment lost 4 bases and the V segment lost 4 bases, leaving 9 bases of the junction unmatched. Germline values: CDR1 MDHEN, CDR2 SYDVKM. The CDR3 is made up of 15 amino acids. As DNA, the CDR3 is TGTGCCAGCAGTTCTTACCGGGACAGGTCGTACGAGCAGTACTTC. It translates to CASSSYRDRSYEQYF.

This clonotype was detected many times. The chain combines TRBV7-2 with TRBJ1-5; 7 positions match TRBD1. The CDR3 loop spans 13 amino acids. Germline assignment: CDR1 SGHTA and CDR2 FQGNSA. Unmatched junction bases numbered 7, after V lost 6 bases and J lost 8 bases. The CDR3 nucleotides read TGTGCCAGCAGACGGGACAGCCGGGAGCCCCAGCATTTT. It is translated as CASRRDSREPQHF.

This clonotype was seen at least ten times. This chain's CDR3 is CSVGQGASTDTQYF. The CDR3 nucleotides read TGCAGCGTCGGACAGGGGGCGAGCACAGATACGCAGTATTTT. The chain links TRBV29-1 to TRBJ2-3; the match to TRBD1 covers 11 bases. The V segment lost 6 bases and the J segment 0 bases; nucleotides outside the gene matches: 2. Germline-derived CDR1 and CDR2 are SQVTM and ANQGSEA. The CDR3 is 14 residues long.

There are many counts of this clonotype. The rearrangement uses TRBV20-1 and TRBJ2-5, with D maybe TRBD2 (6 bases). Trimming left V 0 bases short and J 1 base short, with 21 bases between. Germline V gives CDR1 DFQATT, CDR2 SNEGSKA (reference sequence). There are 18 residues in the CDR3. The CDR3 sequence: CSARDLFGRGASQETQYF. CDR3 sequence (DNA): TGCAGTGCTAGAGATCTTTTCGGGCGGGGAGCGTCCCAAGAGACCCAGTACTTC.

DNA for the CDR3: TGCAGTGCTAGAGTGGTCTCCTACGAGCAGTACTTC. It translates to CSARVVSYEQYF. The V gene is TRBV20-1, the J gene TRBJ2-7; D gene uncertain. Germline V lookup: CDR1 DFQATT, CDR2 SNEGSKA (reference sequence). The length of the CDR3 is 12 residues. V gave up 1 base and J gave up 0 bases, with 4 bases separating them.

This clonotype was recorded at least ten times. J is TRBJ1-6 and V is TRBV6-5; D is unresolved. V dropped 5 bases and J dropped 4 bases, with 12 bases sitting between them. This CDR3 contains 15 residues. The germline CDR1 and CDR2 sequences are MNHEY and SVGAGI. CDR3 amino acids: CASSRSNYYNSPLHF. In nucleotides, the CDR3 is TGTGCCAGCAGTCGGAGCAACTATTATAATTCACCCCTCCACTTT.

There are a few counts of this clonotype. This chain links TRBV6-2 or TRBV6-3 with TRBJ1-5; D is undetermined. The CDR3 has 14 residues. With 6 bases removed from V and 2 bases from J, the gap between germline ends came to 11 bases. Looked up from germline, CDR1 is MNHEY and CDR2 is SVGEGT. The CDR3 nucleotides read TGTGCCAGCAGCGGGCATATCGGCAATCAGCCCCAGCATTTT. As protein: CASSGHIGNQPQHF.

The sample holds many counts of this clonotype. The CDR3 region is CASSFSGSSYNEQFF. Written as DNA, the CDR3 is TGTGCCAGCAGTTTTAGCGGGAGCTCCTACAATGAGCAGTTCTTC. The rearrangement links TRBV12-3 or TRBV12-4 to TRBJ2-1; TRBD2 matches 9 bases. CDR3 length equals 15 residues. The junction had 0 bases not matched to a gene; V was cut back by 3 bases and J by 0 bases.

This chain links TRBV5-1 with TRBJ2-1; 13 bases map to TRBD2. The CDR3 extends over 19 amino acids. The trim removed 0 bases at V and 2 bases at J, leaving 8 bases unmatched. Germline CDR1 is SGHRS and CDR2 is YFSETQ. The CDR3 DNA reads as TGCGCCAGCAGCTTGGGGGGACTAGCGGGGCCCCTGACCTACAATGAGCAGTTCTTC. As protein: CASSLGGLAGPLTYNEQFF.

With regard to this clonotype: Possible read error: a much larger clone is one base away. The J gene is TRBJ2-4, the V gene TRBV12-3 or TRBV12-4; D is possibly TRBD1 (6 bases). The CDR3 covers 16 residues. The CDR3 DNA reads as TGTGCCAGCAGTTTAGTCCAGGGGTTTGCCAAAAAGATTCAGTACTTC. Protein sequence: CASSLVQGFAKKIQYF.

The V and J genes are TRBV2 and TRBJ2-5; D remains unclear. Trimming removed 8 bases at V and 1 base at J, with 5 bases between. Germline assignment: CDR1 SNHLY and CDR2 FYNNEI. This CDR3 contains 11 residues. Here the CDR3 reads CASDPQETQYF. CDR3 coding DNA: TGTGCCAGCGATCCCCAAGAGACCCAGTACTTC.

Many counts were recorded for this clonotype. The CDR3 here is CASSVTSAAYEQYF. The CDR3 DNA reads as TGTGCCAGCAGCGTGACTAGCGCCGCCTACGAGCAGTACTTC. The chain carries TRBV12-3 or TRBV12-4 and TRBJ2-7; 8 bases align to TRBD2. CDR3 length: 14 residues. V dropped 6 bases and J dropped 2; count of bases not matched to a gene: 6.

V is TRBV12-5 and J is TRBJ1-1; D is undetermined. Trimming removed 3 bases at V and 1 base at J, with 9 bases between. Germline CDR1 LGHNT, CDR2 FRNRAP. This CDR3 has 14 amino acids. This CDR3 is CASGFSEGNTEAFF. CDR3 nucleotides: TGTGCTAGTGGTTTCTCTGAGGGGAACACTGAAGCTTTCTTT.